The entry below gives a single TCR beta chain sequence along with its context. Antigen specificity is unknown. HIV-positive participants all received treatment in the United States. Per the germline V gene, CDR1 is SQVTM and CDR2 is ANQGSEA. V shed 7 bases and J shed 2 bases, with 14 bases lying between them. The CDR3 is 13 residues long. The sample originates from a study of long-term antiretroviral therapy in people with HIV. Study results and caveats: After ART, diversity increased yet remained lower than transplant donor controls. Pre-ART-expanded clones dominated the repertoire at all time points.

The authors ran the immunoSEQ assay, v3.0, at survey level. The method was immunoSEQ multiplex PCR; TCRdb's version includes in-frame clones alone and lacks a portion of them. The data hold about 40,000 clones, with less than 90% observed a single time. The chain links TRBV29-1 to TRBJ1-1; a possible D gene is TRBD1 (5 bases). This sequence originates from a woman between 45 and 65 years old with HIV. Sequenced here: unsorted PBMCs, sampled 1.2 years after starting antiretroviral therapy. The DNA for the CDR3 is TGCAGCGCCGCCCAGGGTGGCAACACTGAAGCTTTCTTT. It encodes CSAAQGGNTEAFF.